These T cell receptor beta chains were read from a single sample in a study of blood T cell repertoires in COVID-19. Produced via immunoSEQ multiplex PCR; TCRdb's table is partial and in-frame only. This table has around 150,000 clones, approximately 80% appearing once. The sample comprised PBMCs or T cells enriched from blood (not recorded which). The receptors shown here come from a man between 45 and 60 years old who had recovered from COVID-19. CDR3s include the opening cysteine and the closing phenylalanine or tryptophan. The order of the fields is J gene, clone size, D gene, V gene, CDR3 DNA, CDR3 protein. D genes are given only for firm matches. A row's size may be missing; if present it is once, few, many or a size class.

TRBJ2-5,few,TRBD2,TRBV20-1,TGCAGTGCTAGTGGGGCGGGAGGTTACGAAGAGACCCAGTACTTC,CSASGAGGYEETQYF
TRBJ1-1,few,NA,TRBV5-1,TGCGCCAGCAGCTTGTTGGCGAACACTGAAGCTTTCTTT,CASSLLANTEAFF
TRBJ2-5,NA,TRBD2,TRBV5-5,TGTGCCAGCACCTCTGGACTAGCGGGATATCAGACCCAGTACTTC,CASTSGLAGYQTQYF
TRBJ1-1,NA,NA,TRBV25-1,TGTGCCAGCAGTATACAGGGTCCCCTTGAAGCTTTCTTT,CASSIQGPLEAFF
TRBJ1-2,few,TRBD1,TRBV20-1,TGCAGTGCTAGTGGCAGGGGGCGCGATGGCTACACCTTC,CSASGRGRDGYTF
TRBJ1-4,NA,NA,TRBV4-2,TGTGCCAGCAGCCAGGGCAGGGGTGAAAAACTGTTTTTT,CASSQGRGEKLFF
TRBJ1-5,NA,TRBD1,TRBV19,TGTGCCAGTAGTGCGAGACAGGGGTGGAATCAGCCCCAGCATTTT,CASSARQGWNQPQHF
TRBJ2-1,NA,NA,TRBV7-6,TGTGCCAGCAGCTTAGGTTCGCGCGATGAGCAGTTCTTC,CASSLGSRDEQFF
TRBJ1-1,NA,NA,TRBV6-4,TGTGCCAGCAGCTCAGAAGAGAACACTGAAGCTTTCTTT,CASSSEENTEAFF
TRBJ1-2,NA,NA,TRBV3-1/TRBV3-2,TGTGCCAGCAGCCAAGATCTCGGTACGAAGGGCTACACCTTC,CASSQDLGTKGYTF
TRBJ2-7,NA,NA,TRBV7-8,TGTGCCAGCAGCCTAACGGACAAGAGCTCCTACGAGCAGTACTTC,CASSLTDKSSYEQYF
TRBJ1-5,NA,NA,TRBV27,TGTGCCAGCAGTTTATCCGGTGGTAGCAATCAGCCCCAGCATTTT,CASSLSGGSNQPQHF
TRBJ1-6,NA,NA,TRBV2,TGTGCCAGCAGTGAAATCAGGGGATCACCCCTCCACTTT,CASSEIRGSPLHF
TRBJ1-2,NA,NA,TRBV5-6,TGTGCCAGCAGCTTGGAGGGGGTAGGCTATGGCTACACCTTC,CASSLEGVGYGYTF
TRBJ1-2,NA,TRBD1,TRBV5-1,TGCGCCAGCAGCTTGCAGGGGGCGGGTGGCTACACCTTC,CASSLQGAGGYTF
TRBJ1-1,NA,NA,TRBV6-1,TGTGCCAGCAGTGAAAGCCAGAAGCGGTGGACTGAAGCTTTCTTT,CASSESQKRWTEAFF
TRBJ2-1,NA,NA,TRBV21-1,TGTGCCAGCAGCAAACCACGGCGGGGGCGCCGTCAGCAGTTCTTC,CASSKPRRGRRQQFF
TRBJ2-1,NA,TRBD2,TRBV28,TGTGCCAGCAATCCCCTACCGGGACTAGGATCCCATGAGCAGTTCTTC,CASNPLPGLGSHEQFF
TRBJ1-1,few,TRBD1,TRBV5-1,TGCGCCAGCAGCTTGGCTGCAGGGGGCCTTGAAGCTTTCTTT,CASSLAAGGLEAFF
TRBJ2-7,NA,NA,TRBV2,TGTGCCAGCAGTACGAAAAAGTCCCTCCCGGGTAGGTACTTGTACGAGCAGTACTTC,CASSTKKSLPGRYLYEQYF
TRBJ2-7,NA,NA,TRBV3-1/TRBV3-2,TGTGCCAGCAGCCAAGTGCAGGACAACTACGAGCAGTACTTC,CASSQVQDNYEQYF
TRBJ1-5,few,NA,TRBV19,TGTGCCAGTACCCCGCTAGGGGATTTTGGGCATCAGCCCCAGCATTTT,CASTPLGDFGHQPQHF
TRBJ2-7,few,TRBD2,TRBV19,TGTGCCAGTAGTATGGGACTAGCGGGAATAGGCTACGAGCAGTACTTC,CASSMGLAGIGYEQYF
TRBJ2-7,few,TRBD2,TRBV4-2,TGTGCCAGCAGCCAAGAGGCGACGGCTAGCGGGGGGGCCCCCTACGAGCAGTACTTC,CASSQEATASGGAPYEQYF
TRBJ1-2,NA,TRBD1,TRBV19,TGTGCCAGTACTGACAGGGGGCAGACTGGCTATGGCTACACCTTC,CASTDRGQTGYGYTF
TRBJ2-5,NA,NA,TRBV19,TGTGCCAGTAGTCGGACACTGAGAGGGACCCAGTACTTC,CASSRTLRGTQYF
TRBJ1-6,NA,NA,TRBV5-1,TGCGCCAGCAGCTCATCCCAGGGGCTAGATTCACCCCTCCACTTT,CASSSSQGLDSPLHF
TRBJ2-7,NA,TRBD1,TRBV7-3,TGTGCCAGCAGCTTAGAGTCCGGGACAGGGGGCAGCGAGCAGTACTTC,CASSLESGTGGSEQYF
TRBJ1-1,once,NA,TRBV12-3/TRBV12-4,TGTGCCAGCAGTTTGCTACAGGACACTGAAGCTTTCTTT,CASSLLQDTEAFF
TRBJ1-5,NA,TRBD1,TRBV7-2,TGTGCCAGCAGCTTAGCCGGACAGGGAGATAATCAGCCCCAGCATTTT,CASSLAGQGDNQPQHF
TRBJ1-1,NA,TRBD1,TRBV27,TGTGCCAGCAGTTTATCGTTCAGCCAGGGGGGTGAAGCTTTCTTT,CASSLSFSQGGEAFF
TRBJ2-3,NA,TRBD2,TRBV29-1,TGCAGCGTTGAGCGGGGGGGTCCGGCAGATACGCAGTATTTT,CSVERGGPADTQYF
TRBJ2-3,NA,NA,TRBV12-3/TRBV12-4,TGTGCCAGCAGTTTGAGGACAGATACGCAGTATTTT,CASSLRTDTQYF
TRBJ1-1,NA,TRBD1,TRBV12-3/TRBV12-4,TGTGCCAGCAGTGACAGGGTTAACACTGAAGCTTTCTTT,CASSDRVNTEAFF
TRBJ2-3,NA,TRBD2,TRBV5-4,TGTGCCAGCAGCTTAGGCAGCGGGAGTTCAGATACGCAGTATTTT,CASSLGSGSSDTQYF
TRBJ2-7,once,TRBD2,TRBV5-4,TGTGCCAGCAGCTTAAAGACGGGGGGGACCTACGAGCAGTACTTC,CASSLKTGGTYEQYF
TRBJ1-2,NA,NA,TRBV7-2,TGTGCCAGCAGCTTAGTGGTCGGTGGCGTAAGAGGAGATGGCTACACCTTC,CASSLVVGGVRGDGYTF
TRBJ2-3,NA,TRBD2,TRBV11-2,TGTGCCAGCAGCTTGCCCACTAGCGGGGGGTCCATTCCCACAGATACGCAGTATTTT,CASSLPTSGGSIPTDTQYF
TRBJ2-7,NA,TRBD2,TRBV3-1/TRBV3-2,TGTGCCAGCAGCCTTTCCTGGGGGGGTACCTACGAGCAGTACTTC,CASSLSWGGTYEQYF
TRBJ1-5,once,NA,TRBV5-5,TGTGCCAGCAGTACGAATAGTGCCAATCAGCCCCAGCATTTT,CASSTNSANQPQHF
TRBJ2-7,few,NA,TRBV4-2,TGTGCCAGCAGCCAAATACAGGGAACCTACGAGCAGTACTTC,CASSQIQGTYEQYF
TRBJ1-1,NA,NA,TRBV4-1,TGCGCCAGCAGCCAAGAGGTAGGGAGGAACACTGAAGCTTTCTTT,CASSQEVGRNTEAFF
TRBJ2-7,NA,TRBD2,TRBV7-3,TGTGCCAGCAGCTCCGGACTAGCGGGAGGGCCCTACGAGCAGTACTTC,CASSSGLAGGPYEQYF
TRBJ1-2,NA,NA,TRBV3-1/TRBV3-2,TGTGCCAGCAGCCCCAGCCAGGGCTATGGCTACACCTTC,CASSPSQGYGYTF
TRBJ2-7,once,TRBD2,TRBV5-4,TGTGCCAGCAGCCCAGGACTAGCGGGAGGGCCCCCCTACGAGCAGTACTTC,CASSPGLAGGPPYEQYF
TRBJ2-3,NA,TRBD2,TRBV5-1,TGCGCCAGCAGCCCCTCGGGGGGGCCGACAGATACGCAGTATTTT,CASSPSGGPTDTQYF
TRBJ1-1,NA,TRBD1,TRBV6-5,TGTGCCAGCAACCTACGGGGACAGGGCACTGAAGCTTTCTTT,CASNLRGQGTEAFF
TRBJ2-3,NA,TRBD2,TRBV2,TGTGCCAGCAGTGGCCAGCGGGGGCGCACAGATACGCAGTATTTT,CASSGQRGRTDTQYF
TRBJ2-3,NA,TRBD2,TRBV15,TGTGCCACCGCGAGCGGGAGAAGCACAGATACGCAGTATTTT,CATASGRSTDTQYF
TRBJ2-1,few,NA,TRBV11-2,TGTGCCAGCAGCTTAGGCCGGGTCTCTCCGGGCAATGAGCAGTTCTTC,CASSLGRVSPGNEQFF
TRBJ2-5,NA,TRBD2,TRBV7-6,TGTGCCAGCCAGGGACTAGCGGGAGTTCCAGAGACCCAGTACTTC,CASQGLAGVPETQYF
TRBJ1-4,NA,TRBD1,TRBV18,TGTGCCAGCTCACCCGGACAGGCCCGTGGTGAAAAACTGTTTTTT,CASSPGQARGEKLFF
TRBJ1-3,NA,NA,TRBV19,TGTGCCAGTAGTCTCTGGGACACCGTCTCTGGAAACACCATATATTTT,CASSLWDTVSGNTIYF
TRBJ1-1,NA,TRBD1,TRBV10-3,TGTGCCACCACAGGGGTCAAAGTAGGGAACACTGAAGCTTTCTTT,CATTGVKVGNTEAFF
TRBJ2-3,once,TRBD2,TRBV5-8,TGTGCCAGCAGCTTGGGACTAGCGGGACCCACAGATACGCAGTATTTT,CASSLGLAGPTDTQYF
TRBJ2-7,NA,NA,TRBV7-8,TGTGCCAGCAGCTTTGACAGTTCCTACGAGCAGTACTTC,CASSFDSSYEQYF
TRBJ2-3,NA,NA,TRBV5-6,TGTGCCAGCAGCCCTACTATTAGGACAGGCACAGATACGCAGTATTTT,CASSPTIRTGTDTQYF
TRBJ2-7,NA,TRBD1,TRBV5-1,TGCGCCAGCAGCTTGGCGACAGGGTCCTACGAGCAGTACTTC,CASSLATGSYEQYF
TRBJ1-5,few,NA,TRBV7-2,TGTGCCAGCAGCTCCTACAGGAGCAATCAGCCCCAGCATTTT,CASSSYRSNQPQHF
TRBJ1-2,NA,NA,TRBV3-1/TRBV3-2,TGTGCCAGCAGCCCGAAATTCCAGGGTTATAACTATGGCTACACCTTC,CASSPKFQGYNYGYTF